Below, 11 T cell receptor beta chains from the same sample are listed, as sequenced in a study of shared clonotypes between healthy human individuals. The assay was immunoSEQ multiplex PCR, and TCRdb's table has in-frame clones only and misses some. The data hold around 1,900,000 clones, with 85% to 95% observed a single time. Selected positively for CCR7 and CD45RO-negative, naive CD8 cells excluded terminally differentiated effector memory CD45RA+ cells. Material for sequencing was naive CD8+ T cells from PBMCs. These receptors were collected from a man aged 18 to 35 in good health. Some clones in this sample may be carry-over from other donors' samples.

This chain joins TRBV6-1 and TRBJ2-1; no clear D. Germline CDR1 is MNHNS and CDR2 is SASEGT. Trimming left V 4 bases short and J 8 bases short, with 24 bases between. CDR3 length: 17 amino acids. The CDR3 loop reads CASSAILQVGLDDEQFF. The DNA for the CDR3 is TGTGCCAGCAGTGCTATCCTCCAGGTGGGCCTTGATGATGAGCAGTTCTTC.

V and J are TRBV7-6 and TRBJ2-3, with D uncertain. The CDR3 loop spans 13 amino acids. V was trimmed by 5 bases and J by 3 bases, leaving 9 bases between them. Germline V gene lookup returns CDR1 SGHVS and CDR2 FNYEAQ. CDR3 region: CASSRLKTDTQYF. CDR3 DNA: TGTGCCAGCAGCAGGCTAAAAACAGATACGCAGTATTTT. The full variable domain, with the rest looked up from reference TRBV7-6 and TRBJ2-3, is GAGVSQSPRYKVTKRGQDVALRCDPISGHVSLYWYRQALGQGPEFLTYFNYEAQQDKSGLPNDRFSAERPEGSISTLTIQRTEQRDSAMYRCASSRLKTDTQYFGPGTRLTVL.

For this clone: At the DNA level, this CDR3 is encoded by other sequences in the same sample as well. V gene TRBV7-9 combines with J gene TRBJ2-7; perhaps D is TRBD1 or TRBD2 (5 bases each). The CDR3 extends over 13 amino acids. CDR1 is SEHNR and CDR2 is FQNEAQ in the germline V gene (reference sequence). V lost 5 bases and J 2 bases, leaving 10 bases between the germline ends. The CDR3 nucleotides read TGTGCCAGCAGCCCGGGGCTTACCTACGAGCAGTACTTC. Its protein is CASSPGLTYEQYF. The whole variable domain, remainder taken from reference TRBV7-9 and TRBJ2-7, is DTGVSQNPRHKITKRGQNVTFRCDPISEHNRLYWYRQTLGQGPEFLTYFQNEAQLEKSRLLSDRFSAERPKGSFSTLEIQRTEQGDSAMYLCASSPGLTYEQYFGPGTRLTVT.

The CDR3 DNA reads as TGTGCCAGCAGCGCTGGAGGGGGAAAACTGTTTTTT. As protein: CASSAGGGKLFF. V usage is TRBV9 and J usage is TRBJ1-4; D may be TRBD1 (6 bases). V was pared by 3 bases and J by 10 bases, with 10 bases between. CDR1 and CDR2 from the germline V gene are SGDLS and YYNGEE. The CDR3 totals 12 residues.

This chain links TRBV14 with TRBJ2-3, with D possibly TRBD1 on 5 matching bases. The CDR3 contains 16 residues. V was shortened by 3 bases and J by 4 bases, with 17 bases between the two germline ends. Germline V gives CDR1 SGHDN, CDR2 FVKESK. CDR3 bases: TGTGCCAGCAGCCAGGCAGGGTCGCATAGACCAGATACGCAGTATTTT. This gives the protein CASSQAGSHRPDTQYF.

This rearrangement joins TRBV5-6 to TRBJ1-2, with D unclear. From germline, CDR1 is SGHDT and CDR2 YYEEEE. V shed 2 bases and J shed 3 bases, with 11 bases lying between them. CDR3 length equals 14 residues. DNA of the CDR3: TGTGCCAGCAGCTTAGAGGGTGGGCACTATGGCTACACCTTC. Translating gives CASSLEGGHYGYTF. Based on the CDR3 plus reference TRBV5-6 and TRBJ1-2, the full variable domain is DAGVTQSPTHLIKTRGQQVTLRCSPKSGHDTVSWYQQALGQGPQFIFQYYEEEERQRGNFPDRFSGHQFPNYSSELNVNALLLGDSALYLCASSLEGGHYGYTFGSGTRLTVV.

V and J are TRBV7-6 and TRBJ2-3; TRBD1 agrees at 7 bases. The trim removed 5 bases at V and 11 bases at J, leaving 13 bases unmatched. The germline CDR1 and CDR2 sequences are SGHVS and FNYEAQ. This CDR3 spans 14 amino acids. CDR3 nucleotide sequence: TGTGCCAGCAGCCTAGACAGGGAATGGAGTGGGCAGTATTTT. Its translation is CASSLDREWSGQYF.

The chain couples TRBV11-2 to TRBJ2-5; D is undetermined. Germline CDR1 is SGHAT and CDR2 is FQNNGV. Trimming removed 4 bases from V and 5 bases from J, with 8 bases in between. CDR3 length: 12 residues. The CDR3 nucleotides are TGTGCCAGCAGCTCCACCGGGGAGACCCAGTACTTC. Its protein product is CASSSTGETQYF. The whole variable domain, remainder taken from reference TRBV11-2 and TRBJ2-5, is EAGVAQSPRYKIIEKRQSVAFWCNPISGHATLYWYQQILGQGPKLLIQFQNNGVVDDSQLPKDRFSAERLKGVDSTLKIQPAKLEDSAVYLCASSSTGETQYFGPGTRLLVL.

V is TRBV2 and J is TRBJ1-5; D is possibly TRBD1 (5 bases). This CDR3 comprises 13 residues. The ends were cut back, 3 bases at V and 8 bases at J, with 11 bases in the middle. Per the germline V gene, CDR1 is SNHLY and CDR2 is FYNNEI. As DNA, the CDR3 is TGTGCCAGCAGTGACCCCTCGACAGAGCCCCAGCATTTT. The encoded protein is CASSDPSTEPQHF. Using reference TRBV2 and TRBJ1-5 for the parts outside the CDR3, the full variable domain is EPEVTQTPSHQVTQMGQEVILRCVPISNHLYFYWYRQILGQKVEFLVSFYNNEISEKSEIFDDQFSVERPDGSNFTLKIRSTKLEDSAMYFCASSDPSTEPQHFGDGTRLSIL.

V usage is TRBV25-1 and J usage is TRBJ2-2; no definite D call. Trimming shortened V by 2 bases and J by 4 bases, and 8 bases separated the two germline ends. The CDR3 has 14 amino acids. The germline V gene encodes CDR1 MGHDK and CDR2 SYGVNS. The CDR3 DNA reads TGTGCCAGCAGTGAACGGCAGAGCACCGGGGAGCTGTTTTTT. Amino acid sequence: CASSERQSTGELFF.

This chain uses TRBV18 with TRBJ2-1, with 9 nucleotides matching TRBD2. CDR1 is KGHSH, CDR2 LQKENI, per germline. V shed 5 bases and J 2 bases; nucleotides not matched to a gene: 7. CDR3 length equals 16 residues. CDR3 nucleotides: TGTGCCAGCTCAGCCGGACTAGCGCGCGCCTACAATGAGCAGTTCTTC. Amino acids: CASSAGLARAYNEQFF.